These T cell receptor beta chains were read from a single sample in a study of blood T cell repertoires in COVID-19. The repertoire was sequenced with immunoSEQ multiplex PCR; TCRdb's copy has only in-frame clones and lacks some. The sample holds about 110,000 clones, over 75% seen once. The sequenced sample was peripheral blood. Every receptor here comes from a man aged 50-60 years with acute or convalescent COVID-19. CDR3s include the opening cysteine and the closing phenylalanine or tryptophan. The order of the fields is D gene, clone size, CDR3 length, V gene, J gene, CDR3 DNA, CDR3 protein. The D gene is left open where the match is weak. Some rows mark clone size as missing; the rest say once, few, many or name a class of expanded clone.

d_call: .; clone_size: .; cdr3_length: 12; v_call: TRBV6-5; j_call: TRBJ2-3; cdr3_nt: TGTGCCAGCAACCAGGATTCAAATACGCAGTATTTT; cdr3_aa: CASNQDSNTQYF
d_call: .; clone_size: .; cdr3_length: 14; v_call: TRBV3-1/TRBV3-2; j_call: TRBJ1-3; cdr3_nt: TGTGCCAGCAGCCAAATGCAGGCTGGAAACACCATATATTTT; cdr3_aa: CASSQMQAGNTIYF
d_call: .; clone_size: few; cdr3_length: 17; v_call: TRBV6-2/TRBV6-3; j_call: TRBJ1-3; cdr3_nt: TGTGCCAGCAGCCTGGGGAACGGACAGAACCGTGGAAACACCATATATTTT; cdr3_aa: CASSLGNGQNRGNTIYF
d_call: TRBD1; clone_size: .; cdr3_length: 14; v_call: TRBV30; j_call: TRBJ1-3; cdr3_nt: TGTGCTTACTCAAAAGGACAGGGAAGAAACACCATATATTTT; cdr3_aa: CAYSKGQGRNTIYF
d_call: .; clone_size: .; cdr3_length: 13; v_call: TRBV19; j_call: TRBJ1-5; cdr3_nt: TGTGCCAGTAGCCCCCAGGATCATCAGCCCCAGCATTTT; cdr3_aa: CASSPQDHQPQHF
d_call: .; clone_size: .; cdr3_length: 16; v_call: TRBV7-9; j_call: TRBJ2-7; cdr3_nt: TGTGCCAGCAGCCCCAGGGGTGGGCCTCGACCCCACGAGCAGTACTTC; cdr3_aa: CASSPRGGPRPHEQYF
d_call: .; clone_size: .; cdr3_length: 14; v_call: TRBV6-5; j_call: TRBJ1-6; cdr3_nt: TGTGCCAGCAGTAGACAGGATCGTAATTCACCCCTCCACTTT; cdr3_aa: CASSRQDRNSPLHF
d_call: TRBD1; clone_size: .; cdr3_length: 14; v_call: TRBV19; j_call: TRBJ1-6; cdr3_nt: TGTGCCAGTAGAACGACAGGGGTTAATTCACCCCTCCACTTT; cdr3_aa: CASRTTGVNSPLHF
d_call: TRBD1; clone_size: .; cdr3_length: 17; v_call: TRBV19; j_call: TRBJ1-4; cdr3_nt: TGTGCCAGTAGTATCACGGGACAGGGCCTAGTTGGGGAAAAACTGTTTTTT; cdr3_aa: CASSITGQGLVGEKLFF
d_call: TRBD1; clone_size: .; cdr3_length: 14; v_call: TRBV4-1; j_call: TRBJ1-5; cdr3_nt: TGCGCCAGCAGCCAGGAAGGACAGGGGACCCCCCAGCATTTT; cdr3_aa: CASSQEGQGTPQHF
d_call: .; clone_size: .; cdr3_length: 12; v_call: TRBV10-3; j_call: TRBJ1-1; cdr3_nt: TGTGCCACCCGACAGGCCAACACTGAAGCTTTCTTT; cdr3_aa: CATRQANTEAFF
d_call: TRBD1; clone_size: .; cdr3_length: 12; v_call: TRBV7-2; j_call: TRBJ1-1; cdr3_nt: TGTGCCAGCAGCGGACGACAGGGATGGGCTTTCTTT; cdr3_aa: CASSGRQGWAFF
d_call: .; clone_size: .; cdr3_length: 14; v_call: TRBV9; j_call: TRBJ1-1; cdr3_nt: TGTGCCAGCAGCGTAGGCTGGGGGCAAACTGAAGCTTTCTTT; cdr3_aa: CASSVGWGQTEAFF
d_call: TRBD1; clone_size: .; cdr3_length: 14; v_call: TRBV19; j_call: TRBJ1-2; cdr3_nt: TGTGCCAGTAGTCTCCAGGGGGCCAACTATGGCTACACCTTC; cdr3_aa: CASSLQGANYGYTF
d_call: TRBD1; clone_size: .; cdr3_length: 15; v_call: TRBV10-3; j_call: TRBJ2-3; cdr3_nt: TGTGCCATCAGGGAACAGGGGGCTAGCACAGATACGCAGTATTTT; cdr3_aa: CAIREQGASTDTQYF
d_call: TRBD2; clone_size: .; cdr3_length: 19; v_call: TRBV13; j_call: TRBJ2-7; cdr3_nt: TGTGCCAGCAGCTTAACCCCAAAACTAGCGGGAGGGCCCCCGGGCGAGCAGTACTTC; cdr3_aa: CASSLTPKLAGGPPGEQYF
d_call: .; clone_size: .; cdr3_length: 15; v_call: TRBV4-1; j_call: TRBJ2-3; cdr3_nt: TGCGCCAGCAGCCCCTCGCCAGGGGTAGGAGATACGCAGTATTTT; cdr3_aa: CASSPSPGVGDTQYF
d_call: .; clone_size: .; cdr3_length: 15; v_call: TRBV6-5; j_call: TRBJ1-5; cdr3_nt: TGTGCCAGCAGTTACGATTACGGGTCCAATCAGCCCCAGCATTTT; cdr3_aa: CASSYDYGSNQPQHF
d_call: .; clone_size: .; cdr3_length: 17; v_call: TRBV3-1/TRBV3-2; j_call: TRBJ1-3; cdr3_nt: TGTGCCAGCAGCCAAGAACGTGGCGCTGGCAGGGCGAACACCATATATTTT; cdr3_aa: CASSQERGAGRANTIYF
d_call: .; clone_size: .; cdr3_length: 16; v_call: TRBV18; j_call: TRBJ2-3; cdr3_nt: TGTGCCAGCTCACCACTAGCTCGGGAGAGGACAGATACGCAGTATTTT; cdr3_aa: CASSPLARERTDTQYF
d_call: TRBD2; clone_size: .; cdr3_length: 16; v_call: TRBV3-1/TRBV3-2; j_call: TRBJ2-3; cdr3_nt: TGTGCCAGCAGCCTTCGGCCTAGCGGGGGTCTTGATACGCAGTATTTT; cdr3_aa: CASSLRPSGGLDTQYF
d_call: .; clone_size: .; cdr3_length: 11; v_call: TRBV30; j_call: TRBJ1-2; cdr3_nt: TGTGCCTGGAGCCAGGGGAGCGGCTACACCTTC; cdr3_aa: CAWSQGSGYTF
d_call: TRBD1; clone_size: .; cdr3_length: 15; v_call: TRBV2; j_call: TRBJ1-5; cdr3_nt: TGTGCCAGCAGTGGTGGGACAGGGGGGTATCAGCCCCAGCATTTT; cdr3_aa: CASSGGTGGYQPQHF
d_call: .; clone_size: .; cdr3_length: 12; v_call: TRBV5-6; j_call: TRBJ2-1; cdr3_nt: TGTGCCAGCAGCAGCGGCGGGAATGAGCAGTTCTTC; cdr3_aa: CASSSGGNEQFF
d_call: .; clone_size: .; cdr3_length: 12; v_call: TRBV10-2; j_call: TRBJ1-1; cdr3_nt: TGCGCCAGCAGGACTAAGGACACTGAAGCTTTCTTT; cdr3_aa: CASRTKDTEAFF
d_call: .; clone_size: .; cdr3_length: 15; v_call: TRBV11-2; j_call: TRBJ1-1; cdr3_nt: TGTGCCAGCAGCTTAGCAGGGGCCGGGAACACTGAAGCTTTCTTT; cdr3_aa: CASSLAGAGNTEAFF
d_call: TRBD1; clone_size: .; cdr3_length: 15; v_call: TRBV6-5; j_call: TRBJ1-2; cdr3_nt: TGTGCCAGCGGGACAGGGGGTAGGGGAGGGTCTGGCTACACCTTC; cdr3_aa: CASGTGGRGGSGYTF
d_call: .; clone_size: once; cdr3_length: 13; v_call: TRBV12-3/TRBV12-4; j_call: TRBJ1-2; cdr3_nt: TGTGCCAGCACCTCAGACAGGTACTATGGCTACACCTTC; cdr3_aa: CASTSDRYYGYTF
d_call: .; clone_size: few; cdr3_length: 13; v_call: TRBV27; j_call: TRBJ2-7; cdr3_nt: TGTGCCAGCAGTAGGGGGTCGACCCACGAGCAGTACTTC; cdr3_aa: CASSRGSTHEQYF
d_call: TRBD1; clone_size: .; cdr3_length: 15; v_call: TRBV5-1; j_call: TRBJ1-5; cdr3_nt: TGCGCCAGCAGATTGACAGGGGATAGCAATCAGCCCCAGCATTTT; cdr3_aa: CASRLTGDSNQPQHF
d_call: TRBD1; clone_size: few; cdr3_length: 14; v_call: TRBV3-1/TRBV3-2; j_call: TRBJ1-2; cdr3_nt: TGTGCCAGCAGCGCAGCCGGACAGGGCGCCGGCTACACCTTC; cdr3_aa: CASSAAGQGAGYTF
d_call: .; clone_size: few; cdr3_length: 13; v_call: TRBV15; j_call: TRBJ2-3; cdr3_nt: TGTGCCACCAGCCCCCTTCCCACAGATACGCAGTATTTT; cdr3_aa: CATSPLPTDTQYF
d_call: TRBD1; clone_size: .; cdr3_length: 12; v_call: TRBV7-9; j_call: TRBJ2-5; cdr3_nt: TGTGCCAGCAGCTTAGTAGGGGGACAGGGGGACTTC; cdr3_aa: CASSLVGGQGDF
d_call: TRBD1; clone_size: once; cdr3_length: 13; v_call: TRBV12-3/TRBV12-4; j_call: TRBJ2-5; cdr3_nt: TGTGCCAGCAGTTCCGGACAGGGGGCCCCCCAGTACTTC; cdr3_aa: CASSSGQGAPQYF
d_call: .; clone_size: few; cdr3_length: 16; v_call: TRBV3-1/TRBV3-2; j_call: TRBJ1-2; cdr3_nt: TGTGCCAGCAGCCAAGGGTCAGGTCCAGTTAACTATGGCTACACCTTC; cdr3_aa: CASSQGSGPVNYGYTF
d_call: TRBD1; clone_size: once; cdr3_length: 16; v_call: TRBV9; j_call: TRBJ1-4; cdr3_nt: TGTGCCAGCAGCGCCCATCGACAGGGTGGGAATGAAAAACTGTTTTTT; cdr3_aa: CASSAHRQGGNEKLFF
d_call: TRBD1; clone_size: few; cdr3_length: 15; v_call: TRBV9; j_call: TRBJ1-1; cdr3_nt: TGTGCCAGCAGCGTAGACGACAGGGTGTACACTGAAGCTTTCTTT; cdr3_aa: CASSVDDRVYTEAFF
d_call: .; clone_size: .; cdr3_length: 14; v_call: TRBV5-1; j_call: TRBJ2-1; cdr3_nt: TGCGCCAGCAGCTCGAAGCTTACAGGGAAGGGGCAGTTCTTC; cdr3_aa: CASSSKLTGKGQFF
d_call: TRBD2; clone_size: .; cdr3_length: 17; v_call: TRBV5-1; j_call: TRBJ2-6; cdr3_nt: TGCGCCAGCAGCTTACGGGGGGAGAGCTCTGGGGCCAACGTCCTGACTTTC; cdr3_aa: CASSLRGESSGANVLTF
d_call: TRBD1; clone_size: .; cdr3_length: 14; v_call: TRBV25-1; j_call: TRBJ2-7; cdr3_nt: TGTGCCAGCAGGGGGACAGGGGATAGGTACGAGCAGTACTTC; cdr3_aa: CASRGTGDRYEQYF
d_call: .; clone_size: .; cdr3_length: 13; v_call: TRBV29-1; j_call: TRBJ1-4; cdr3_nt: TGCAGCGTTTTGGACTCGGGAGGGGAAAAACTGTTTTTT; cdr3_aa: CSVLDSGGEKLFF
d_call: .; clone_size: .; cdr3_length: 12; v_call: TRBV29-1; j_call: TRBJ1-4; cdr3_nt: TGCAGCGTTGCACAGGCCAATGAAAAACTGTTTTTT; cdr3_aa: CSVAQANEKLFF
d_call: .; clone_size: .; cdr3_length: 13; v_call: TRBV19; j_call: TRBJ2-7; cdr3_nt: TGTGCCAGTAGTATAGTCGGGGTTCGCGAGCAGTACTTC; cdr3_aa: CASSIVGVREQYF
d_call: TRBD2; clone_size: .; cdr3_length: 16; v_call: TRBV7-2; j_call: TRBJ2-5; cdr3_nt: TGTGCCAGCAGCTCGGGACTAGCGGGGGGGCAAGAGACCCAGTACTTC; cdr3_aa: CASSSGLAGGQETQYF
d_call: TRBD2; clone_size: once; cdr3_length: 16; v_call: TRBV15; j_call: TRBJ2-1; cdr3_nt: TGTGCCACCAGCAGATCCCCGGCGGGGGGGGTCGATGAGCAGTTCTTC; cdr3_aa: CATSRSPAGGVDEQFF
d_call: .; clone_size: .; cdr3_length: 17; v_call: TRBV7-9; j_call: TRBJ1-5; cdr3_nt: TGTGCCAGCAGCCCTTCCGGGACAAGAAATAGCAATCAGCCCCAGCATTTT; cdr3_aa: CASSPSGTRNSNQPQHF
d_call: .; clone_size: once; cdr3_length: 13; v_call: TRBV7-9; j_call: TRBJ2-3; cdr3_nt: TGTGCCAGCAGCCTGATCTCCCGAGAGACGCAGTATTTT; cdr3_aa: CASSLISRETQYF
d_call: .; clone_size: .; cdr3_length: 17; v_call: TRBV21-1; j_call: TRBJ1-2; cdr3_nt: TGTGCCAGCAGCAAAGTAACGGGACAGGGAACTAACTATGGCTACACCTTC; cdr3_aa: CASSKVTGQGTNYGYTF
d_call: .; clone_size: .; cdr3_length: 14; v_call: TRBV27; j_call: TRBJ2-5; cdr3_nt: TGTGCCAGCAGTTTGGGGCTAGACCTGAAGACCCAGTACTTC; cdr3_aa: CASSLGLDLKTQYF
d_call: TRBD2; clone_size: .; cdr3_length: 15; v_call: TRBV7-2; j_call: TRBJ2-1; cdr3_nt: TGTGCCACCAGGACGGGACTAGCGGGAGTCGCTGAGCAGTTCTTC; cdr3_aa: CATRTGLAGVAEQFF
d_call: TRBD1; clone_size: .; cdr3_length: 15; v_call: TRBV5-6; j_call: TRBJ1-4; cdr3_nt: TGTGCCAGCAGCTCCCGACAGGGGTCGAATGAAAAACTGTTTTTT; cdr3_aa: CASSSRQGSNEKLFF
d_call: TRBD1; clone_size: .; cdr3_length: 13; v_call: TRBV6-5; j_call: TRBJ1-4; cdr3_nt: TGTGCCGTTCTCGGGACAGCTAATGAAAAACTGTTTTTT; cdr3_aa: CAVLGTANEKLFF
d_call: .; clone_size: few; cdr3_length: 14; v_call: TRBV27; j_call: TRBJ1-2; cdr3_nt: TGTGCCAGCGGGACTCGGACGGGTAACTATGGCTACACCTTC; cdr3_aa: CASGTRTGNYGYTF
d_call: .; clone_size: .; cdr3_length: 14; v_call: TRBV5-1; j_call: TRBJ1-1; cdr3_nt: TGCGCCAGCAGCTTGGAAGCCTGGAACACTGAAGCTTTCTTT; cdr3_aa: CASSLEAWNTEAFF